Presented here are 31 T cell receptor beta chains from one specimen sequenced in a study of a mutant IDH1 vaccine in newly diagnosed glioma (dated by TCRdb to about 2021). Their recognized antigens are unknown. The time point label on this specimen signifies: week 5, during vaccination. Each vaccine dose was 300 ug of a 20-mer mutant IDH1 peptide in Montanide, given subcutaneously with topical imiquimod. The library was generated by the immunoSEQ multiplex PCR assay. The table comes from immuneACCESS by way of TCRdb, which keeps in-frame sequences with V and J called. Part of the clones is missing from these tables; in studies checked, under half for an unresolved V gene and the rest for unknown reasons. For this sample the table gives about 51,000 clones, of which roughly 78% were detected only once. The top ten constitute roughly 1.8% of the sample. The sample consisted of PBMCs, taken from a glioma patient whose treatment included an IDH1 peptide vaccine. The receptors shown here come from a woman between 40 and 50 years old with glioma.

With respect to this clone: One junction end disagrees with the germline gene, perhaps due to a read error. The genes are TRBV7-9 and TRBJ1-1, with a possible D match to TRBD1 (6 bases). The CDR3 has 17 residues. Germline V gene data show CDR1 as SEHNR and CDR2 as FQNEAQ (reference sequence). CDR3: CASRLDLLGQTNTEAFF. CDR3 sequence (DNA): TGTGCCAGCAGGTTAGACCTTCTTGGACAGACGAACACTGAAGCTTTCTTT.

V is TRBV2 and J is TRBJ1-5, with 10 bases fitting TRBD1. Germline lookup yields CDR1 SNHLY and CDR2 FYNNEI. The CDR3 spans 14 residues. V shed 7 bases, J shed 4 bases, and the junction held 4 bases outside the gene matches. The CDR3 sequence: CASTRTGGNQPQHF. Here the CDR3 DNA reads TGTGCCAGCACCCGGACAGGGGGGAATCAGCCCCAGCATTTT.

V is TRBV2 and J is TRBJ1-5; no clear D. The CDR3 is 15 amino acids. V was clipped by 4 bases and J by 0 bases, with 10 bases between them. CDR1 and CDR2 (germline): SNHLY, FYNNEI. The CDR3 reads CASSGGPNSNQPQHF. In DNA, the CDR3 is TGTGCCAGCAGTGGTGGTCCAAATAGCAATCAGCCCCAGCATTTT. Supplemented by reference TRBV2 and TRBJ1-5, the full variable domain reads EPEVTQTPSHQVTQMGQEVILRCVPISNHLYFYWYRQILGQKVEFLVSFYNNEISEKSEIFDDQFSVERPDGSNFTLKIRSTKLEDSAMYFCASSGGPNSNQPQHFGDGTRLSIL.

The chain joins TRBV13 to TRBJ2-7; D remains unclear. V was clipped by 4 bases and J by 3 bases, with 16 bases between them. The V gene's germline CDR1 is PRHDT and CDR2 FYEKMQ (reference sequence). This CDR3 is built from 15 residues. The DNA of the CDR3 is TGTGCCAGCAGCTCCGTAGGAAGACGCGACTACGAGCAGTACTTC. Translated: CASSSVGRRDYEQYF.

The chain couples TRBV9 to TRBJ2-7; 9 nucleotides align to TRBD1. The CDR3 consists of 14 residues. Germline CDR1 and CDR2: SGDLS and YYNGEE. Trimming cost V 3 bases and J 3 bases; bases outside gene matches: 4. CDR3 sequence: CASSAGQGRYEQYF. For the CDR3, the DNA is TGTGCCAGCAGCGCGGGACAGGGTCGCTACGAGCAGTACTTC.

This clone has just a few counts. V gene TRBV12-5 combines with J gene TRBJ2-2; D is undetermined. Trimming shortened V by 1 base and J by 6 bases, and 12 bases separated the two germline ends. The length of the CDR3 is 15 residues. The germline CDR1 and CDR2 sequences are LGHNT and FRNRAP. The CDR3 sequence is CASGLEHQVAGELFF. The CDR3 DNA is TGTGCTAGTGGTTTGGAACATCAGGTTGCCGGGGAGCTGTTTTTT.

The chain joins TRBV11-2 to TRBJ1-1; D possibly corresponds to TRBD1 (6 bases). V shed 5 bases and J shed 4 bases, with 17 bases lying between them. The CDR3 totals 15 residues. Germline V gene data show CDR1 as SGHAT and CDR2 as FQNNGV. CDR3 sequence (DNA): TGTGCCAGCAGCGAGGACAGCGGGAAAGCCACTGAAGCTTTCTTT. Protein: CASSEDSGKATEAFF. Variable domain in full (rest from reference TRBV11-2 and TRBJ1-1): EAGVAQSPRYKIIEKRQSVAFWCNPISGHATLYWYQQILGQGPKLLIQFQNNGVVDDSQLPKDRFSAERLKGVDSTLKIQPAKLEDSAVYLCASSEDSGKATEAFFGQGTRLTVV.

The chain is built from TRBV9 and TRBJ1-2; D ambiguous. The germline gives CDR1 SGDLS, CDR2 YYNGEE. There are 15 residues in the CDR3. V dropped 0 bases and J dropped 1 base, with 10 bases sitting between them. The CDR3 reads CASSVGNGRNYGYTF. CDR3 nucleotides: TGTGCCAGCAGCGTAGGTAATGGCCGTAACTATGGCTACACCTTC. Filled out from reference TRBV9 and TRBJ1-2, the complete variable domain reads DSGVTQTPKHLITATGQRVTLRCSPRSGDLSVYWYQQSLDQGLQFLIQYYNGEERAKGNILERFSAQQFPDLHSELNLSSLELGDSALYFCASSVGNGRNYGYTFGSGTRLTVV.

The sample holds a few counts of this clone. The CDR3 here is CASSRTSKNTEAFF. In DNA, the CDR3 is TGTGCCAGCAGCCGGACTTCTAAGAACACTGAAGCTTTCTTT. The chain carries TRBV11-2 and TRBJ1-1; D gene ambiguous. The germline V gene has CDR1 SGHAT and CDR2 FQNNGV. There are 14 residues in the CDR3. Trimming left V 5 bases short and J 1 base short, with 11 bases between.

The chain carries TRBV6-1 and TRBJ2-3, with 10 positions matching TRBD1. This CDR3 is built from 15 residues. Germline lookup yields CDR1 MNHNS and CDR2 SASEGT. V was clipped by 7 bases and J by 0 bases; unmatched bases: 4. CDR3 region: CASIRQGASTDTQYF. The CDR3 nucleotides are TGTGCCAGCATTAGACAGGGGGCAAGCACAGATACGCAGTATTTT.

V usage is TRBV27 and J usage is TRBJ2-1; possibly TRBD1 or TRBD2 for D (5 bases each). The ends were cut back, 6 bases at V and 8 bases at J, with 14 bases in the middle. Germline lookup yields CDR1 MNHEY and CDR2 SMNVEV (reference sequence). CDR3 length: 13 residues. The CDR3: CASSHRDVDEQFF. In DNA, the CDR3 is TGTGCCAGCAGCCACCGGGACGTCGATGAGCAGTTCTTC.

CDR3: CASTPRAGVSYEQYF. CDR3 in DNA: TGTGCCAGCACCCCTCGGGCGGGGGTCTCCTACGAGCAGTACTTC. The chain carries TRBV27 and TRBJ2-7; 7 bases line up with TRBD2. The CDR3 loop spans 15 amino acids. The V gene end was trimmed by 7 bases and the J gene end by 0 bases; junction bases not matched to a gene: 9. The germline CDR1 and CDR2 sequences are MNHEY and SMNVEV (reference sequence).

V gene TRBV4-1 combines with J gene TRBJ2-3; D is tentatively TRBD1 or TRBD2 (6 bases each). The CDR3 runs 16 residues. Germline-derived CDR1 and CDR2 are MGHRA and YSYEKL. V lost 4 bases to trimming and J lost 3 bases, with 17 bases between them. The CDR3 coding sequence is TGCGCCAGCAGCCGAGAATCGGGGGCTGGTACAGATACGCAGTATTTT. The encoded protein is CASSRESGAGTDTQYF.

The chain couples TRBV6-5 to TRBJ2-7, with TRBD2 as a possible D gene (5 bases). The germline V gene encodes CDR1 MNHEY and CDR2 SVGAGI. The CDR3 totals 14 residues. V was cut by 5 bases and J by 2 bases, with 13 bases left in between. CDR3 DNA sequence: TGTGCCAGCAGTCGGTCCCGGGATGCCTACGAGCAGTACTTC. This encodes CASSRSRDAYEQYF.

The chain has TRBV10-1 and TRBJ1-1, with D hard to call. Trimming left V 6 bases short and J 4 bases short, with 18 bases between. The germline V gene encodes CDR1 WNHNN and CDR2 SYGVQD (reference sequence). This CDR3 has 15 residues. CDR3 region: CASRADSLGSTEAFF. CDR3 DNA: TGCGCCAGCAGGGCGGACTCATTGGGGAGCACTGAAGCTTTCTTT.

The CDR3 spells CASSSTDRGNTIYF. Written as DNA, the CDR3 is TGTGCCAGCAGCTCTACCGACAGAGGAAACACCATATATTTT. This chain connects TRBV28 to TRBJ1-3; TRBD1 might be the D (5 bases). CDR1 MDHEN and CDR2 SYDVKM come from the germline V gene. The V end lost 6 bases, the J end lost 4 bases, and 13 bases lay between the germline ends. The CDR3 consists of 14 residues.

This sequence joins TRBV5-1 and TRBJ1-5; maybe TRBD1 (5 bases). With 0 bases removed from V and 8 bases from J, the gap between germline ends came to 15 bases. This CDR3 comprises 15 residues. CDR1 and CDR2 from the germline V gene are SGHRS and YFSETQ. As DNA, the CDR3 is TGCGCCAGCAGCTTGGCCGGGACCGCGGGGGAGCCCCAGCATTTT. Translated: CASSLAGTAGEPQHF.

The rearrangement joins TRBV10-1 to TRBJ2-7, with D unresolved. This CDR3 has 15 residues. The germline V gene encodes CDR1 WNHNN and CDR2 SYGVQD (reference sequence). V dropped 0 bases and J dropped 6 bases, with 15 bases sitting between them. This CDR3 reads CASSESKAAAAEQYF. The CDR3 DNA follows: TGCGCCAGCAGTGAGTCGAAGGCAGCCGCGGCCGAGCAGTACTTC.

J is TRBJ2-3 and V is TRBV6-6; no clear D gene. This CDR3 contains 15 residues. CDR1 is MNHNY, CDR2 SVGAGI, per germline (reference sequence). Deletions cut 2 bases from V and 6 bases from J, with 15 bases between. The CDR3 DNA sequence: TGTGCCAGCAGTTACCCGGACCCTCAGGCGGATACGCAGTATTTT. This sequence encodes CASSYPDPQADTQYF.

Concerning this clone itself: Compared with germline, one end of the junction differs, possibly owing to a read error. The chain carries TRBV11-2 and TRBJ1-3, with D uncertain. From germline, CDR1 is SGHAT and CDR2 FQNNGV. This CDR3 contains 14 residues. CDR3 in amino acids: CASSLDGAGNTIYF. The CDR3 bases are TGTGCCAGCAGCTTAGATGGCGCTGGGAACACCATATATTTT.

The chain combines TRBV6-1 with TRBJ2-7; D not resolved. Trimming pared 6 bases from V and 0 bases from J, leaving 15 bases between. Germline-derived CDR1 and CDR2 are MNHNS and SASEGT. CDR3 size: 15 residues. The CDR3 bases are TGTGCCAGCAGGGAGTTAAGTAGGAGCTCCTACGAGCAGTACTTC. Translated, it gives CASRELSRSSYEQYF.

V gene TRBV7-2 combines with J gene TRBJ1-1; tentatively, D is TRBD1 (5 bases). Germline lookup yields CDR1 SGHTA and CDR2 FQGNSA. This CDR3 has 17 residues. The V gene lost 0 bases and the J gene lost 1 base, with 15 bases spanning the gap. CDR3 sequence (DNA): TGTGCCAGCAGCTTAGCGCGCCGGGGGGGTAGGAACACTGAAGCTTTCTTT. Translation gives CASSLARRGGRNTEAFF.

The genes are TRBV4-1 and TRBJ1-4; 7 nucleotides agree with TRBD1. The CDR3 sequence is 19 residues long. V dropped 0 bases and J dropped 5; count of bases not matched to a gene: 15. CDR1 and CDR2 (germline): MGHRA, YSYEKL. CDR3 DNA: TGCGCCAGCAGCCAAGATCCGGGTCAAGGGGGCAGAAGAAATGAAAAACTGTTTTTT. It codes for CASSQDPGQGGRRNEKLFF.

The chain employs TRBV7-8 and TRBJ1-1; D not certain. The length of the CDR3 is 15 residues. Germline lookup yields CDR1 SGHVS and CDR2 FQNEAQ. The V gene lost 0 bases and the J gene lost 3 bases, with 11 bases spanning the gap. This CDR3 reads CASSLAWGSDTEAFF. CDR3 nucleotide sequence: TGTGCCAGCAGCTTAGCTTGGGGAAGCGACACTGAAGCTTTCTTT.

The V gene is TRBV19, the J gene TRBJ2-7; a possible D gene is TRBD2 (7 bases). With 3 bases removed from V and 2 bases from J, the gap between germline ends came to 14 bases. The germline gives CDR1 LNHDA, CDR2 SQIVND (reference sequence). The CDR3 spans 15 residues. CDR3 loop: CASSMREGVPYEQYF. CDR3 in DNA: TGTGCCAGTAGTATGAGGGAGGGGGTACCCTACGAGCAGTACTTC.

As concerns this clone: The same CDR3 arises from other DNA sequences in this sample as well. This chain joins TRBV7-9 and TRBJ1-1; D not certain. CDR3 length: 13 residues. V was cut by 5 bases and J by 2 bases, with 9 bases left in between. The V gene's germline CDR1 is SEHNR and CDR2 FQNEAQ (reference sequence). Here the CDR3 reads CASSPPGNTEAFF. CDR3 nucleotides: TGTGCCAGCAGCCCCCCGGGTAACACTGAAGCTTTCTTT. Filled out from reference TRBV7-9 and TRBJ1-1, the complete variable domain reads DTGVSQNPRHKITKRGQNVTFRCDPISEHNRLYWYRQTLGQGPEFLTYFQNEAQLEKSRLLSDRFSAERPKGSFSTLEIQRTEQGDSAMYLCASSPPGNTEAFFGQGTRLTVV.

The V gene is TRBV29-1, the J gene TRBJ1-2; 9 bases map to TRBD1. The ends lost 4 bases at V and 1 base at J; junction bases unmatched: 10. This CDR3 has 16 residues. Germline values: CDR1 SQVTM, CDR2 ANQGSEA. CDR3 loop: CSVVDKQGAINYGYTF. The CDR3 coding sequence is TGCAGCGTTGTTGACAAACAGGGGGCGATTAACTATGGCTACACCTTC.

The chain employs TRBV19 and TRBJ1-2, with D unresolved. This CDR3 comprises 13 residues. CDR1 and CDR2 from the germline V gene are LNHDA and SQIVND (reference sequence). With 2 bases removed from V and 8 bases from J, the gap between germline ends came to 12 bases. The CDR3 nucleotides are TGTGCCAGTAGTATAAACACCAACCGGGGCTACACCTTC. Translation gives CASSINTNRGYTF.

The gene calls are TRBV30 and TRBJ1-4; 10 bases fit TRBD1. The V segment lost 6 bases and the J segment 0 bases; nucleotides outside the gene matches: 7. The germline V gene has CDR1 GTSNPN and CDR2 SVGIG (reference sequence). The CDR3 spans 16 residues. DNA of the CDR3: TGTGCCTGCCGGACAGGGGGGATTGCAACTAATGAAAAACTGTTTTTT. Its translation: CACRTGGIATNEKLFF.

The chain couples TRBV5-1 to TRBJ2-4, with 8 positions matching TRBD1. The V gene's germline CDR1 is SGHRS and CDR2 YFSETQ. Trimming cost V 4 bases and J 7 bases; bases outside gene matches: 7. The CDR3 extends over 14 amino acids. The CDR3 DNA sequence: TGCGCCAGCAGCCCGACAGGGGACGGGAACATTCAGTACTTC. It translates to CASSPTGDGNIQYF.

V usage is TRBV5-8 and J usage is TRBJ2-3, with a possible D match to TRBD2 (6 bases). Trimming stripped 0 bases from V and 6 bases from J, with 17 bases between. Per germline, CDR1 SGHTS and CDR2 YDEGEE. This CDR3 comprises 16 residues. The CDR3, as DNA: TGTGCCAGCAGCTTGGGGTCAGGACTACCTACCGATACGCAGTATTTT. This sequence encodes CASSLGSGLPTDTQYF.